This TCR beta chain was sequenced for a study of control samples from healthy donors and cancer patients. The data were produced by immunoSEQ multiplex PCR, yet TCRdb's version contains in-frame clones alone and is incomplete. This sample has about 100,000 clones; around 89% occur once, and the top ten carry 7.8%. This sequence was found in a man aged 25-45 years in good health. Sequencing input: blood.

The CDR3 here is CASSFTGATNEKLFF. Here the CDR3 DNA reads TGCGCCAGCAGCTTTACAGGGGCAACTAATGAAAAACTGTTTTTT. The chain is built from TRBV5-1 and TRBJ1-4; 7 nucleotides agree with TRBD1. The CDR3 is made up of 15 amino acids. With 2 bases clipped from V and 0 bases from J, the junction kept 1 base outside the gene matches. Germline loops: CDR1 SGHRS, CDR2 YFSETQ. Full variable domain (remainder filled in from reference TRBV5-1 and TRBJ1-4): KAGVTQTPRYLIKTRGQQVTLSCSPISGHRSVSWYQQTPGQGLQFLFEYFSETQRNKGNFPGRFSGRQFSNSRSEMNVSTLELGDSALYLCASSFTGATNEKLFFGSGTQLSVL.